This TCR beta chain originates from a study of blood T cell repertoires in COVID-19. The CDR3 extends over 18 amino acids. With 2 bases clipped from V and 1 base from J, the junction kept 7 bases outside the gene matches. Per the germline V gene, CDR1 is LNHDA and CDR2 is SQIVND (reference sequence). TCRdb's copy holds only in-frame clones and misses some; the assay was immunoSEQ multiplex PCR. The table shows more than 200,000 clones, with around nine tenths occurring only once. The chain employs TRBV19 and TRBJ2-3, with 12 bases fitting TRBD2. The origin of this receptor is an older woman with acute or convalescent COVID-19. Sequenced: peripheral blood. The CDR3 DNA reads TGTGCCAGTAGTATAACCCGGACTAGCGGGGCGGGCACAGATACGCAGTATTTT. It translates to CASSITRTSGAGTDTQYF. The whole variable domain, remainder taken from reference TRBV19 and TRBJ2-3, is DGGITQSPKYLFRKEGQNVTLSCEQNLNHDAMYWYRQDPGQGLRLIYYSQIVNDFQKGDIAEGYSVSREKKESFPLTVTSAQKNPTAFYLCASSITRTSGAGTDTQYFGPGTRLTVL.